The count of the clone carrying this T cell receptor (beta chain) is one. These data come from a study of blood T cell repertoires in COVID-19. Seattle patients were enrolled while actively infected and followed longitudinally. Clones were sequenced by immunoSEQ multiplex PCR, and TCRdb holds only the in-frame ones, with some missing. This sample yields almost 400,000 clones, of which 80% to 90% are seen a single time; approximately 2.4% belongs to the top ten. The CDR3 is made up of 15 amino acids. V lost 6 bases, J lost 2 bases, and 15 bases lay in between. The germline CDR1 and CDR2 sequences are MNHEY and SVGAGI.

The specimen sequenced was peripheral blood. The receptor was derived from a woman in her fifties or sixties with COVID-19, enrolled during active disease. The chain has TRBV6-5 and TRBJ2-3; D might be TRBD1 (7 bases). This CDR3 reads CASRLAGQNTDTQYF. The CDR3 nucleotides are TGTGCCAGCAGGTTGGCGGGACAGAACACAGATACGCAGTATTTT.